This T cell receptor beta chain was obtained from a study of T cells in localized non-small cell lung cancer. Points from the study as a whole: Adjacent lung held a median approximately 50 of the top 100 tumor clones. Heterogeneity cannot be ruled out, as sequencing used one tumor region only.

As to this clone: Antigen unknown.

The CDR3 has 13 amino acids. The ends lost 1 base at V and 14 bases at J; junction bases unmatched: 7. The V gene's germline CDR1 is SGHAT and CDR2 FQNNGV. Sequencing used immunoSEQ multiplex PCR; TCRdb keeps in-frame clones, though not all of them. There are around 15,000 clones in the sample; about 88% occur only once, and roughly a quarter lies in the top ten. The TCR was taken from a female donor of 60 years or more with stage III squamous cell lung carcinoma. Sequences were derived from peripheral blood, sampled before any cancer treatment. V is TRBV11-2 and J is TRBJ1-3, with 8 bases lining up with TRBD1. The CDR3 DNA follows: TGTGCCAGCAGCTTAGTCGTCGAGACAGGGGTATATTTT. It yields the protein CASSLVVETGVYF.